This T cell receptor beta chain derives from a study of blood T cell repertoires in COVID-19. The method was immunoSEQ multiplex PCR; TCRdb's version includes in-frame clones alone and lacks a portion of them. The table records approximately 190,000 clones, around 87% of them present only once. There are 14 residues in the CDR3. V was cut by 5 bases and J by 5 bases, with 15 bases left in between. CDR1 SGHAT and CDR2 FQNNGV come from the germline V gene. This clone was recorded only once. Source material: PBMCs or T cells enriched from blood (not recorded which). The V gene is TRBV11-2, the J gene TRBJ1-2; D possibly corresponds to TRBD1 (6 bases). This sequence was found in a middle-aged woman in a cohort exposed to, infected with or recovered from COVID-19 (not recorded which). The CDR3 loop is CASSPGVGAYGYTF. In DNA, the CDR3 is TGTGCCAGCAGCCCAGGGGTCGGTGCATATGGCTACACCTTC.